One T cell receptor beta chain is described in this entry. The antigen is unknown. Profiling relied on immunoSEQ multiplex PCR, and the TCRdb table lists in-frame clones only, not all of them. The sample includes under 25,000 clones, around 85% of them seen just once. The sample belongs to a study of somatic mutations in cytotoxic T cells in rheumatoid arthritis. Study-wide results and limits: The targets (antigens) of the expanded CD8+ clones were not known.

Germline assignment: CDR1 MDHEN and CDR2 SYDVKM. The V segment lost 2 bases and the J segment 5 bases; nucleotides outside the gene matches: 7. This CDR3 region has 16 residues. The chain employs TRBV28 and TRBJ2-1, with 9 positions matching TRBD2. Sequenced input: CD8+ T cells sorted from blood. The origin of this receptor is a woman aged 40 to 49 with rheumatoid arthritis. In DNA, the CDR3 is TGTGCCAGCAGTTTAGGTCTAGCGGGGCTCCACAATGAGCAGTTCTTC. It yields the protein CASSLGLAGLHNEQFF.